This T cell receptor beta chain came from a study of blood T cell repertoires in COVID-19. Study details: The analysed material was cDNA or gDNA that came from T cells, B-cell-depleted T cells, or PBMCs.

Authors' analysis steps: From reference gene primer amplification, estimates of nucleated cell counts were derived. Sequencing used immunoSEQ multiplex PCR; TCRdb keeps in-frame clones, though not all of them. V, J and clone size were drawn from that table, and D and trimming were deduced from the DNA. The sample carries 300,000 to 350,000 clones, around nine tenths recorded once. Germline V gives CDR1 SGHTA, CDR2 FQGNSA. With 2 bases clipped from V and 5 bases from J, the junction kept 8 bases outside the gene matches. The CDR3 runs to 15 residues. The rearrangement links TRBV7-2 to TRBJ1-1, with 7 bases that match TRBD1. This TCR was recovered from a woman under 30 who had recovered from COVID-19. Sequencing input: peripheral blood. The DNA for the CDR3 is TGTGCCAGCAGCTTATGGGCAGGGGGAAGGACTGAAGCTTTCTTT. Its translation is CASSLWAGGRTEAFF.